Detailed here is one T cell receptor (beta chain). No antigen is known for it. One base away there is no much larger clone; base qualities are not given. The trim is 0 bases for V and 4 bases for J, with a gap of 6 bases between the germline ends. The CDR3 spans 13 residues, from the cysteine through the phenylalanine. Kept here is only the CDR3 DNA, which spans 39 bases and is read in frame from base 1. The germline V gene yields MGHRA for CDR1 and YSYEKL for CDR2. This sample was taken from a study of T cell responses to AZD1222 COVID-19 vaccine (dated by TCRdb to the early 2020s). Context from the whole study: TCR sequencing covered 233 trial participants: about 210 given two doses of AZD1222 and 26 given two doses of MenACWY control vaccine. Trial participants were enrolled by age into subgroups of 18-55, 56-69 and 70-plus years, and 148, 28 and 57 TCR-sequenced participants, respectively, were included in these subgroups.

Per the publication, the time point label means: about 28 days (+/-7) after the second vaccine dose. AZD1222 recipients with second doses at about 4 weeks or about 12 weeks were pooled, because spike-specific TCR depth and breadth did not differ between schedules. Samples from vaccinated people were obtained from the UK trials COV001 and COV002, which included a single-blind randomized controlled phase 2/3 trial of AZD1222 (ChAdOx1 nCoV-19) in healthy adults. For TCRbeta chain sequencing, PBMC samples were collected from trial participants at day 0 and at day 28 after the second dose. The CDR3 regions of human TCRbeta chains were analyzed by immunosequencing. Turning to the authors' computational methods: TCRs in the repertoires were matched against a reference library of SARS-CoV-2-specific TCRs that had been generated with the MIRA antigen-specificity platform. Breadth was defined as the fraction of unique TCRs that were SARS-CoV-2-associated, and depth was defined as the fraction of total T cells that were SARS-CoV-2-associated. Using the MIRA data, each spike-specific TCR was assigned both to the spike region to which the TCR was reactive and to a CD4 or CD8 class. Log10-transformed breadth and depth values were compared by one-way ANOVA with Sidak's multiple comparisons tests. TCRdb mirrors the immuneACCESS table, restricted to in-frame sequences. Some clones are absent from its copies; in checked studies, under half trace to an unresolved V gene, and the reason for the others is unknown. V, J and clone size were drawn from that table, and D and trimming were deduced from the DNA. In all, the sample holds 150,000 to 200,000 clones, and 94% of those were seen once. The ten most abundant clones make up roughly 5% of the sample.

Overall results and qualifications from the work: Most participants were white British and females outnumbered males, and the authors suggested that clonal diversity may have been underestimated. Reportedly, almost half of the unique spike-specific TCRs recognized epitopes lying outside the regions that are mutated in the B.1.351 and B.1.1.7 variants. After two AZD1222 doses, spike-specific TCR breadth and depth were significantly higher than at day 0 and than in MenACWY recipients. The whole spike protein was spanned by vaccine-associated CD4 TCRs, and dominant responses were seen in regions 160-218 and 743-854. Because no samples from the day 14 peak response were available, repertoires could be characterized only after the peak T cell response. In the small 56-69-year group, the increase in depth fell short of significance, most likely because of low power. Conclusions about previously exposed vaccinees are limited, since just five to seven AZD1222 recipients were seropositive for SARS-CoV-2 at baseline.

This clonotype was obtained from an adult who received the AZD1222 COVID-19 vaccine. This chain joins TRBV4-1 to TRBJ1-1; TRBD1 is a weak D gene call, 6 bases matching. The input for sequencing was peripheral blood, taken 28 days after the second AZD1222 dose. In nucleotides, the sequence is TGCGCCAGCAGCCAAGACAGGGGCACTGAAGCTTTCTTT. This yields the protein CASSQDRGTEAFF.